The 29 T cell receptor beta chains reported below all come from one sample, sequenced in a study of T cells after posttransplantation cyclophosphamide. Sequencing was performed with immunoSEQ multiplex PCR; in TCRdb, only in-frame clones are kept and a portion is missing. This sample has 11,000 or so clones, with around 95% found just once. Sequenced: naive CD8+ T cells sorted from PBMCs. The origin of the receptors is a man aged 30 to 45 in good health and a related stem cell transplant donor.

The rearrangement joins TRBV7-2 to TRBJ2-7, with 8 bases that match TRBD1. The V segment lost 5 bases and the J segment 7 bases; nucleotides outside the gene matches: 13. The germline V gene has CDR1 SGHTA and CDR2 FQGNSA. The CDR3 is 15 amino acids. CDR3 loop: CASSPTGTGYLEQYF. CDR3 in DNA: TGTGCCAGCAGCCCCACCGGGACAGGTTACCTTGAGCAGTACTTC.

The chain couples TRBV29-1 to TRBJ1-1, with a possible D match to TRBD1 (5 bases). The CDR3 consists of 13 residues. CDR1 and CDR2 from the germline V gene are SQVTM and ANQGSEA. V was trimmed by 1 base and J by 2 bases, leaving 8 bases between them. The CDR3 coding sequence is TGCAGCGTTGAAGCCCAGGGTAACACTGAAGCTTTCTTT. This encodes CSVEAQGNTEAFF.

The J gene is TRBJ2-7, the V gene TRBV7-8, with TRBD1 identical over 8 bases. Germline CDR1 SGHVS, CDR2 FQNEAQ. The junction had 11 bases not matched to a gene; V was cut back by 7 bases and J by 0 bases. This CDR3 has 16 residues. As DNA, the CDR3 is TGTGCCAGCATGCTGGGGGGACAGGTAGACTCCTACGAGCAGTACTTC. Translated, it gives CASMLGGQVDSYEQYF.

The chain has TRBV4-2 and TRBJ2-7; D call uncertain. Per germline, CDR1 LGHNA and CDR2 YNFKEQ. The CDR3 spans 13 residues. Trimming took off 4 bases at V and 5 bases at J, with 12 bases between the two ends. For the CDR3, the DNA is TGTGCCAGCAGCCCCGACCCTGAGGACGAGCAGTACTTC. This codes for CASSPDPEDEQYF.

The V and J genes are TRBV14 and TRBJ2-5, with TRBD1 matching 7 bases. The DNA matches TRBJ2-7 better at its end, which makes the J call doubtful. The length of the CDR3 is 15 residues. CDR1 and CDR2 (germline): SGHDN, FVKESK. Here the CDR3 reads CASSPRGPGSYEQYF. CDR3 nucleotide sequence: TGTGCCAGCAGCCCGAGGGGGCCAGGCTCCTACGAGCAGTACTTC.

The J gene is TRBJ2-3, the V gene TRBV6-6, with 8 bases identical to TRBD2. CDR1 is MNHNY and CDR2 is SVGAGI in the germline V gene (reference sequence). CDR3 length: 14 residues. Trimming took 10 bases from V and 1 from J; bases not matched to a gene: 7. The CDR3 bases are TGTGCCACGTCGGGGGGGATGGGCACAGATACGCAGTATTTT. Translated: CATSGGMGTDTQYF.

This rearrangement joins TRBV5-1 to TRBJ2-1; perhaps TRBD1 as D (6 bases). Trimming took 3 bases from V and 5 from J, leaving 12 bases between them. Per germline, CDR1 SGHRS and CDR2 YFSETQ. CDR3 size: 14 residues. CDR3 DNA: TGCGCCAGCAGCTACGCAGGGGTTAACAATGAGCAGTTCTTC. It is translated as CASSYAGVNNEQFF.

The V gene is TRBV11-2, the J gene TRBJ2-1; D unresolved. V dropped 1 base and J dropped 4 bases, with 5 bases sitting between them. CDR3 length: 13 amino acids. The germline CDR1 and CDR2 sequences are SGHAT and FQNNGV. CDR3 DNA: TGTGCCAGCAGCTTAGCGTCTTACAATGAGCAGTTCTTC. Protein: CASSLASYNEQFF.

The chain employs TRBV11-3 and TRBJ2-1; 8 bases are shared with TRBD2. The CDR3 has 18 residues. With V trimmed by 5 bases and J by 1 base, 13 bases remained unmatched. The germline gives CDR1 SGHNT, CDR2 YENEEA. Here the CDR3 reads CASSARLASVDSYNEQFF. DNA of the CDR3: TGTGCCAGCAGCGCCAGACTAGCGTCGGTGGATTCCTACAATGAGCAGTTCTTC.

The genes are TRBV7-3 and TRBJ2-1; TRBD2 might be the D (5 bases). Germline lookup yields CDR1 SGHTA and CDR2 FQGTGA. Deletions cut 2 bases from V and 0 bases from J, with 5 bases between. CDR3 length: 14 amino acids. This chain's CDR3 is CASSLEGSYNEQFF. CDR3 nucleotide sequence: TGTGCCAGCAGCTTAGAGGGCTCCTACAATGAGCAGTTCTTC.

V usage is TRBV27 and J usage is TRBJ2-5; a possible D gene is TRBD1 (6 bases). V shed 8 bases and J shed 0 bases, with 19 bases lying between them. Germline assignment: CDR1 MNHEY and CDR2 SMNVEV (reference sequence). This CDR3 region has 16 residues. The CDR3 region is CASGPLGTPHQETQYF. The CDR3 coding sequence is TGTGCCAGCGGCCCCCTAGGGACACCACACCAAGAGACCCAGTACTTC.

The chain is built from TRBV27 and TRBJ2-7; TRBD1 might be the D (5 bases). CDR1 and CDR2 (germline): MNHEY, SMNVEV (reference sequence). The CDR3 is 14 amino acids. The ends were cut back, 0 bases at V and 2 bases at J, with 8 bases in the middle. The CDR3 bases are TGTGCCAGCAGTTTATCGGGGCAGCCCTACGAGCAGTACTTC. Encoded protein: CASSLSGQPYEQYF.

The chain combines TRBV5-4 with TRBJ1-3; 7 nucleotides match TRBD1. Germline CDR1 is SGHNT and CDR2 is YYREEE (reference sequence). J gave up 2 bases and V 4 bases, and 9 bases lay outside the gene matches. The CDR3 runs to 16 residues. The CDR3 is CASSRQGRDPGNTIYF. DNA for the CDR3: TGTGCCAGCAGCAGACAGGGAAGGGACCCTGGAAACACCATATATTTT.

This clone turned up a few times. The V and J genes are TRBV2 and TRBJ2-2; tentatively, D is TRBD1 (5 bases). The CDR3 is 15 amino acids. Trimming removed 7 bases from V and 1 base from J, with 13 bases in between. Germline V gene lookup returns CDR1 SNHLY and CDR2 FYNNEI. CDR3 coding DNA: TGTGCCAGCAATGAGGTAGACAGGAACACCGGGGAGCTGTTTTTT. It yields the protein CASNEVDRNTGELFF.

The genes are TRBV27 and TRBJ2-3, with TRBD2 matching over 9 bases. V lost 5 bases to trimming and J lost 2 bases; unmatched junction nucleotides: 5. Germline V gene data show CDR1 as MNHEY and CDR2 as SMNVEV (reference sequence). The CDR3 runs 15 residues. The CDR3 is CASSVGLADTDTQYF. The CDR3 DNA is TGTGCCAGCAGTGTGGGACTAGCTGACACAGATACGCAGTATTTT.

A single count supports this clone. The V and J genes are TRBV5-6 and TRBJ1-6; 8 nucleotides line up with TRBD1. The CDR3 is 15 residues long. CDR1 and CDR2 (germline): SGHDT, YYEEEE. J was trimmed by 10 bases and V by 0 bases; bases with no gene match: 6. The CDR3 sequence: CASSLGTGRQSPLHF. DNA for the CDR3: TGTGCCAGCAGCTTGGGGACAGGGCGTCAGTCACCCCTCCACTTT.

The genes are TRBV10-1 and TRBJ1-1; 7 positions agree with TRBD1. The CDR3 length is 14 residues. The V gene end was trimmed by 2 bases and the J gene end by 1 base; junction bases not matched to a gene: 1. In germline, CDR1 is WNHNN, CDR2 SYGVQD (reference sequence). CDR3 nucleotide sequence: TGCGCCAGCAGTGAGAACAGGGGGAACACTGAAGCTTTCTTT. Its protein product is CASSENRGNTEAFF.

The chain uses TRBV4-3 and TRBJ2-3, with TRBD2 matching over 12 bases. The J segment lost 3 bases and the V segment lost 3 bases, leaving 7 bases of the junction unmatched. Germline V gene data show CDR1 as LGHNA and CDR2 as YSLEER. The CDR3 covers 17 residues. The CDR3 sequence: CASSQWTSGVETDTQYF. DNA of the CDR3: TGCGCCAGCAGCCAGTGGACTAGCGGGGTCGAAACAGATACGCAGTATTTT.

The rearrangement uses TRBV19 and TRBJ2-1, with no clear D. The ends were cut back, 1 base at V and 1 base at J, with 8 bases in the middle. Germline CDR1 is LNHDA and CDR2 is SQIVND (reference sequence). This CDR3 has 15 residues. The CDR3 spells CASSIGRGSYNEQFF. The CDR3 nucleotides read TGTGCCAGTAGTATAGGACGAGGTTCCTACAATGAGCAGTTCTTC.

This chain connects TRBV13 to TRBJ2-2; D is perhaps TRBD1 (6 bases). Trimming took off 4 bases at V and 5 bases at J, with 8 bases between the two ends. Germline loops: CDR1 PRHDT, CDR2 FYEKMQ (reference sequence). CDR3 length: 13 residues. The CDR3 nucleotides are TGTGCCAGCAGCTGGACAGAAACCGGGGAGCTGTTTTTT. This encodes CASSWTETGELFF.

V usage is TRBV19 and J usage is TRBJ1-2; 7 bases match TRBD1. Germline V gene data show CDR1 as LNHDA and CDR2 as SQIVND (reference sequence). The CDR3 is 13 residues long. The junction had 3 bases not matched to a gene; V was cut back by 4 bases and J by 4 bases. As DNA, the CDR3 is TGTGCCAGTAGTAATCGGGACAGCTATGGCTACACCTTC. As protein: CASSNRDSYGYTF.

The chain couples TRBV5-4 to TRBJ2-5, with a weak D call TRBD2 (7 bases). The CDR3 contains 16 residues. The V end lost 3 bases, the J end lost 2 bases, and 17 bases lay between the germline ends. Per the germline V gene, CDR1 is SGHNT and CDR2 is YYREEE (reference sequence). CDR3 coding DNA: TGTGCCAGCAGCTCGATAGGGGGGGGGCTTCAAGAGACCCAGTACTTC. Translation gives CASSSIGGGLQETQYF.

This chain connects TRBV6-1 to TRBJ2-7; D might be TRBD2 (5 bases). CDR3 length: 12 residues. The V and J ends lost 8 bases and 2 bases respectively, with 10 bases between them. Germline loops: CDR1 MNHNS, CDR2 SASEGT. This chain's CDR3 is CASGTGTYEQYF. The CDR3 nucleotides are TGTGCCAGCGGTACGGGAACCTACGAGCAGTACTTC.

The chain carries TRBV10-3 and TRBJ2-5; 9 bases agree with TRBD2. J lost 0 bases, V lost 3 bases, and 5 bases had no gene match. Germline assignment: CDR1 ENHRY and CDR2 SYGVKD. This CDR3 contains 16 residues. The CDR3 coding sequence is TGTGCCATCAGTGATGGGGTAGCGGGGGACCAAGAGACCCAGTACTTC. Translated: CAISDGVAGDQETQYF.

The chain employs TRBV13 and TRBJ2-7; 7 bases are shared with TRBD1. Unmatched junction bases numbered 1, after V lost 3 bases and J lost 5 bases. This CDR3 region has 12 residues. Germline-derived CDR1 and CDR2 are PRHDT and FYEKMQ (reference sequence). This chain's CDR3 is CASSLQGDEQYF. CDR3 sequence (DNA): TGTGCCAGCAGCTTGCAGGGGGACGAGCAGTACTTC.

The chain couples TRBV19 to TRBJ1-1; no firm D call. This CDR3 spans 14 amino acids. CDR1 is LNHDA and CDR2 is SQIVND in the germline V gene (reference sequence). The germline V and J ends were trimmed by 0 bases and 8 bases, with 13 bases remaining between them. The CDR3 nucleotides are TGTGCCAGTAGTATAGATCTCGTGCGGGGAGAAGCTTTCTTT. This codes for CASSIDLVRGEAFF.

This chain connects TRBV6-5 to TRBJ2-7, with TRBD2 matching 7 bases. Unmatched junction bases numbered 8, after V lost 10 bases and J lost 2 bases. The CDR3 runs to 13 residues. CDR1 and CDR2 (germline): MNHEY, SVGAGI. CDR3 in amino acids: CATSWGGTYEQYF. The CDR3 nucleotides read TGTGCCACCTCGTGGGGGGGGACCTACGAGCAGTACTTC.

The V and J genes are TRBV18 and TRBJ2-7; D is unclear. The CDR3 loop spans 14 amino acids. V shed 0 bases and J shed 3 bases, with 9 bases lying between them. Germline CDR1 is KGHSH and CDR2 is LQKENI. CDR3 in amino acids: CASSPPELIYEQYF. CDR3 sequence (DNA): TGTGCCAGCTCACCACCGGAGCTGATCTACGAGCAGTACTTC.

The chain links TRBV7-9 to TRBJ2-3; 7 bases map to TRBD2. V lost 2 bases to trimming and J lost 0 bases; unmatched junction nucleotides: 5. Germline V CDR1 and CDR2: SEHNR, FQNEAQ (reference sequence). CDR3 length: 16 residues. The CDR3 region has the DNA TGTGCCAGCAGCTTATTAGCGGGCTTAAGCACAGATACGCAGTATTTT. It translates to CASSLLAGLSTDTQYF. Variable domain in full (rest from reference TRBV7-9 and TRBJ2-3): DTGVSQNPRHKITKRGQNVTFRCDPISEHNRLYWYRQTLGQGPEFLTYFQNEAQLEKSRLLSDRFSAERPKGSFSTLEIQRTEQGDSAMYLCASSLLAGLSTDTQYFGPGTRLTVL.